This T cell receptor beta chain was sequenced during a study of PD-L1 blockade in urothelial cancer. The wider study: From about 2014, patients received atezolizumab, given as 1,200 mg intravenously every 3 weeks. Bladder-origin urothelial cancer in males covered most of the roughly 29 patients.

Time point in this sample: peripheral blood 6 weeks after treatment start. Each PCR received spiked synthetic TCR analog templates. Libraries were prepared by immunoSEQ multiplex PCR; TCRdb keeps only in-frame clonotypes and omits some of them. This table holds about 120,000 clones, 86% found once. Germline V gene lookup returns CDR1 SEHNR and CDR2 FQNEAQ (reference sequence). V lost 5 bases, J lost 4 bases, and 8 bases stayed unmatched. CDR3 length: 15 amino acids. The sample was PBMCs, taken around atezolizumab (anti-PD-L1) treatment. This chain connects TRBV7-9 to TRBJ1-1; TRBD1 matches at 9 bases. The sequence was collected from a middle-aged man with urothelial cancer. CDR3 loop: CASSVPQGAGTEAFF. Written as DNA, the CDR3 is TGTGCCAGCAGCGTACCACAGGGGGCGGGCACTGAAGCTTTCTTT.